This T cell receptor (beta chain) derives from a study of T-cell memory formation after mild COVID-19. Study summary: The two donors had largely donor-specific TCR clusters.

Germline V lookup: CDR1 SGHVS, CDR2 FQNEAQ. This CDR3 contains 17 residues. V was pared by 1 base and J by 0 bases, with 16 bases between. Study-level results: Researchers found some responding clones in pre-infection memory, a sign that cross-reactive memory joined.

cDNA libraries for TCR alpha and TCR beta, carrying sample barcodes and UMIs, came from 5'RACE with constant-segment primers. TCRdb re-analysed the 5' RACE reads in MiXCR, keeping a single row per CDR3 protein. The sample holds a few hundred thousand distinct CDR3 sequences; about 17% are singletons and the top ten take roughly a fifth. In this sample, this clonotype turned up many times. Its matching antigen is unknown. The material sequenced was PBMCs or a T cell subset sorted from them (not recorded which). The rearrangement links TRBV7-8 to TRBJ2-7, with TRBD1 as a possible D gene (6 bases). The sequence came from a man aged 18 to 29 who had mild COVID-19 (a few samples of this study predate the infection). Cell type and time point are not known. CDR3 nucleotide sequence: TGTGCCAGCAGCTTAGGGGCCGGCAGGGGTAACTCCTACGAGCAGTACGTC. It encodes CASSLGAGRGNSYEQYV.